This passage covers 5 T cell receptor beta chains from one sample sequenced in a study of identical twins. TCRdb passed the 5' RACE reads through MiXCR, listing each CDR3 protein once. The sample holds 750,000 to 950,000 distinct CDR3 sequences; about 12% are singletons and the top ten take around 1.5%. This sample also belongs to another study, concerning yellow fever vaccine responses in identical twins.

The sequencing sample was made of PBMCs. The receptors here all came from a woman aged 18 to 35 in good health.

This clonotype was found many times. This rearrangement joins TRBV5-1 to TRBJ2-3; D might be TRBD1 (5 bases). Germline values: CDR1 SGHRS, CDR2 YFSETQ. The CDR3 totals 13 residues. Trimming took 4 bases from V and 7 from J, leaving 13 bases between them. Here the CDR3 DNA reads TGCGCCAGCAGCCTGGACAACTTGTATACGCAGTATTTT. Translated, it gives CASSLDNLYTQYF.

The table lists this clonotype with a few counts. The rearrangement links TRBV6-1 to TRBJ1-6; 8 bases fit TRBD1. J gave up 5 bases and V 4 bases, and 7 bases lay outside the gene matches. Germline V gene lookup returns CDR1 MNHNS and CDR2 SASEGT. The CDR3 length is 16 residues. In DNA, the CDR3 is TGTGCCAGCAGTGTCCGGACAGGGCGAGATAATTCACCCCTCCACTTT. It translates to CASSVRTGRDNSPLHF.

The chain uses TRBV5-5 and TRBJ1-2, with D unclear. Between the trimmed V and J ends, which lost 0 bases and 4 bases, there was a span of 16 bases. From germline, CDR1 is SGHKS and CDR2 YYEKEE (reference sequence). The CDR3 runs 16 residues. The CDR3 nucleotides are TGTGCCAGCAGCTTGGTCTCGGGAGGGAATGTCTATGGCTACACCTTC. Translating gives CASSLVSGGNVYGYTF. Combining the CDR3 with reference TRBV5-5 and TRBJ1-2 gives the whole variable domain DAGVTQSPTHLIKTRGQQVTLRCSPISGHKSVSWYQQVLGQGPQFIFQYYEKEERGRGNFPDRFSARQFPNYSSELNVNALLLGDSALYLCASSLVSGGNVYGYTFGSGTRLTVV.

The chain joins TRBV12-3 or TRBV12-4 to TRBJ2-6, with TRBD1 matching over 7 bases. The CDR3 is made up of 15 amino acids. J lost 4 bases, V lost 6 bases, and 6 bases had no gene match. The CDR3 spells CASRYTGVGANVLTF. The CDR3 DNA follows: TGTGCCAGCAGGTACACAGGGGTAGGGGCCAACGTCCTGACTTTC.

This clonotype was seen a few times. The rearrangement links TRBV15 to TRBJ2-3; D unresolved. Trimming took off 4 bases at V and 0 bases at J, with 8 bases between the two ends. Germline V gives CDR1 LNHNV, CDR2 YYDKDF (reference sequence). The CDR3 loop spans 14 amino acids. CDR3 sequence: CATSNMVSTDTQYF. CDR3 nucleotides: TGTGCCACCAGCAATATGGTTAGCACAGATACGCAGTATTTT.